This entry lists 22 T cell receptor beta chains sequenced from one sample in a study of blood T cell repertoires in COVID-19. Clones were read by immunoSEQ multiplex PCR, and TCRdb kept only the in-frame ones, dropping some. The repertoire holds under 20,000 clones, with about 90% as singletons. Sequenced input: peripheral blood. The receptors come from a human donor in a cohort sampled during active COVID-19.

The chain uses TRBV10-1 and TRBJ2-5; 8 nucleotides match TRBD1. V was pared by 2 bases and J by 5 bases, with 10 bases of the junction left unmatched. The germline gives CDR1 WNHNN, CDR2 SYGVQD (reference sequence). The CDR3 runs 16 residues. The CDR3 nucleotides are TGCGCCAGCAGTGAGGGAGGCAGGGGGCGGATGGAGACCCAGTACTTC. The encoded protein is CASSEGGRGRMETQYF.

The chain employs TRBV28 and TRBJ2-3, with D perhaps TRBD2 (5 bases). CDR1 MDHEN and CDR2 SYDVKM come from the germline V gene. V gave up 5 bases and J gave up 0 bases, with 12 bases separating them. The CDR3 has 15 amino acids. CDR3 protein: CASSLPQRSTDTQYF. The CDR3 DNA follows: TGTGCCAGCAGTCTCCCCCAGCGGAGCACAGATACGCAGTATTTT. The complete variable domain, with remaining parts taken from reference TRBV28 and TRBJ2-3, reads DVKVTQSSRYLVKRTGEKVFLECVQDMDHENMFWYRQDPGLGLRLIYFSYDVKMKEKGDIPEGYSVSREKKERFSLILESASTNQTSMYLCASSLPQRSTDTQYFGPGTRLTVL.

The chain recombines TRBV18 with TRBJ1-5, with 7 positions matching TRBD1. The CDR3 loop spans 15 amino acids. Germline CDR1 KGHSH, CDR2 LQKENI. The V segment lost 2 bases and the J segment 0 bases; nucleotides outside the gene matches: 1. The CDR3: CASSPTGVSNQPQHF. CDR3 bases: TGTGCCAGCTCACCAACAGGGGTTAGCAATCAGCCCCAGCATTTT.

This clone was detected once. The gene calls are TRBV24-1 and TRBJ2-6, with D perhaps TRBD2 (6 bases). The CDR3 extends over 14 amino acids. Germline V gene lookup returns CDR1 KGHDR and CDR2 SFDVKD. V was clipped by 7 bases and J by 7 bases, with 13 bases between them. In DNA form, the CDR3 reads TGTGCCACCAGCGATCCCGGGACTGCCAACGTCCTGACTTTC. It codes for CATSDPGTANVLTF.

V is TRBV7-2 and J is TRBJ2-7, with D perhaps TRBD1 (5 bases). This CDR3 has 16 residues. CDR1 and CDR2 from the germline V gene are SGHTA and FQGNSA. Deletions cut 1 base from V and 4 bases from J, with 17 bases between. CDR3 in DNA: TGTGCCAGCAGCTTAGGCCAGCCTAGGTCAGGGTACGAGCAGTACTTC. Its protein is CASSLGQPRSGYEQYF.

Note on this clone: At one of its ends the junction is not consistent with the germline gene, which may arise from a read error. CDR3 amino acids: CASRLDSYEQYF. In DNA, the CDR3 is TGCGCCAGCAGATTGGACAGCTACGAGCAGTACTTC. This chain uses TRBV5-1 with TRBJ2-7; D possibly corresponds to TRBD1 (6 bases). The CDR3 has 12 residues. Per germline, CDR1 SGHRS and CDR2 YFSETQ.

This clone has a handful of counts. The chain employs TRBV6-5 and TRBJ1-1; D not resolved. V lost 4 bases to trimming and J lost 3 bases, with 6 bases between them. CDR1 MNHEY and CDR2 SVGAGI come from the germline V gene. This CDR3 has 12 residues. CDR3 amino acids: CASSSPDTEAFF. The CDR3 region has the DNA TGTGCCAGCAGTTCCCCCGACACTGAAGCTTTCTTT.

The V gene is TRBV2, the J gene TRBJ2-2; 8 nucleotides match TRBD1. CDR1 is SNHLY and CDR2 is FYNNEI in the germline V gene. Trimming took 5 bases from V and 1 from J; bases not matched to a gene: 3. This CDR3 has 15 residues. The chain's CDR3 is CASSLGQGNTGELFF. The CDR3 DNA is TGTGCCAGCAGTTTAGGACAGGGGAACACCGGGGAGCTGTTTTTT.

The genes are TRBV12-3 or TRBV12-4 and TRBJ1-3; 7 bases agree with TRBD1. This CDR3 spans 12 amino acids. The V gene end was trimmed by 11 bases and the J gene end by 2 bases; junction bases not matched to a gene: 3. The chain's CDR3 is CAYDRAGNTIYF. CDR3 sequence (DNA): TGTGCCTACGACAGGGCTGGAAACACCATATATTTT.

V usage is TRBV6-6 and J usage is TRBJ1-4; D is unresolved. Germline V lookup: CDR1 MNHNY, CDR2 SVGAGI (reference sequence). This CDR3 comprises 14 residues. V was clipped by 0 bases and J by 6 bases, with 8 bases between them. The CDR3 loop reads CASSYSTGYEKLFF. In DNA, the CDR3 is TGTGCCAGCAGTTACTCGACTGGGTATGAAAAACTGTTTTTT.

The table lists this clone with a count of one. The CDR3 does not end in the conserved phenylalanine or tryptophan, so this is likely a read error. Because the CDR3's place on the DNA is in doubt, the DNA is left out and the CDR3 is given as listed by TCRdb. J is TRBJ1-2 and V is TRBV6-1; the D call in the table, TRBD1, was not verified against the DNA. CDR1 MNHNS and CDR2 SASEGT come from the germline V gene. From its first to its last residue, the CDR3 has 12 amino acids. The CDR3 spells CASSESDDPGDL.

V gene TRBV7-8 combines with J gene TRBJ2-7; 10 nucleotides line up with TRBD2. Germline V lookup: CDR1 SGHVS, CDR2 FQNEAQ. This CDR3 spans 15 amino acids. V was clipped by 2 bases and J by 3 bases; unmatched bases: 4. The CDR3 region has the DNA TGTGCCAGCAGCTTATCACTAGCGGGATTCTACGAGCAGTACTTC. Protein product: CASSLSLAGFYEQYF.

V usage is TRBV28 and J usage is TRBJ1-4, with no clear D. This CDR3 has 14 amino acids. CDR1 and CDR2 (germline): MDHEN, SYDVKM. Trimming stripped 5 bases from V and 12 bases from J, with 19 bases between. CDR3 coding DNA: TGTGCCAGCAGTCCACGCGGGAGTCGAAGGGAACTGTTTTTT. It specifies CASSPRGSRRELFF.

V is TRBV10-3 and J is TRBJ1-5; 9 bases match TRBD1. Trimming removed 6 bases from V and 4 bases from J; junction bases left unmatched: 4. The germline V gene has CDR1 ENHRY and CDR2 SYGVKD. This CDR3 has 14 residues. CDR3 bases: TGTGCCATCAGCACCGACAGGGGGAATCAGCCCCAGCATTTT. Amino acids: CAISTDRGNQPQHF.

This clone has only a few counts. The V gene is TRBV6-5, the J gene TRBJ2-7; 11 bases line up with TRBD2. This CDR3 has 14 residues. From germline, CDR1 is MNHEY and CDR2 SVGAGI. The V segment lost 4 bases and the J segment 4 bases; nucleotides outside the gene matches: 3. The CDR3 region is CASSSGTSGYEQYF. The CDR3 nucleotides read TGTGCCAGCAGTTCGGGGACTAGCGGATACGAGCAGTACTTC.

Note on this clone: Other DNA sequences of this sample code for an identical CDR3. The chain links TRBV6-5 to TRBJ1-5; D gene unclear. The CDR3 has 15 residues. Germline assignment: CDR1 MNHEY and CDR2 SVGAGI. Trimming took off 0 bases at V and 6 bases at J, with 12 bases between the two ends. For the CDR3, the DNA is TGTGCCAGCAGTTACTCTCAGAGGGCTCGTCAGCCCCAGCATTTT. It specifies CASSYSQRARQPQHF.

The chain has TRBV19 and TRBJ2-7; TRBD2 aligns across 8 bases. CDR1 is LNHDA and CDR2 is SQIVND in the germline V gene (reference sequence). CDR3 length equals 15 residues. Trimming at V came to 6 bases and at J to 2 bases, leaving 9 bases not matched to a gene. The CDR3 coding sequence is TGTGCCAGTAGCCGACTAGCGTCTACTCCCTACGAGCAGTACTTC. Protein sequence: CASSRLASTPYEQYF.

The chain carries TRBV11-3 and TRBJ2-1; maybe TRBD2 (6 bases). Germline CDR1 and CDR2: SGHNT and YENEEA. The V end was cut by 4 bases, the J end by 8 bases, with 24 bases between. The CDR3 runs to 17 residues. The DNA for the CDR3 is TGTGCCAGCAGCTCTAGTGGGGGAGGCCGACCAGTCCATGAGCAGTTCTTC. Its translation is CASSSSGGGRPVHEQFF.

This sequence joins TRBV28 and TRBJ2-3; 16 nucleotides line up with TRBD2. The CDR3 is 18 residues long. Looked up from germline, CDR1 is MDHEN and CDR2 is SYDVKM. The J segment lost 3 bases and the V segment lost 5 bases, leaving 8 bases of the junction unmatched. The CDR3 reads CASSQGLAGGRATDTQYF. CDR3 DNA: TGTGCCAGCAGTCAGGGACTAGCGGGAGGGCGGGCGACAGATACGCAGTATTTT.

V and J are TRBV6-1 and TRBJ1-1; perhaps TRBD1 as D (5 bases). CDR1 is MNHNS and CDR2 is SASEGT in the germline V gene. The CDR3 is made up of 14 amino acids. Trimming took 3 bases from V and 4 from J, leaving 12 bases between them. CDR3 sequence: CASSDRVMGTEAFF. In DNA, the CDR3 is TGTGCCAGCAGTGACAGGGTAATGGGCACTGAAGCTTTCTTT.

The chain employs TRBV28 and TRBJ2-1; 9 positions agree with TRBD2. Germline values: CDR1 MDHEN, CDR2 SYDVKM. CDR3 size: 15 residues. V gave up 5 bases and J gave up 7 bases; unmatched junction bases: 9. CDR3 DNA: TGTGCCAGCAGTCCGACTAGCGGAGTCAGGAATGAGCAGTTCTTC. Its translation is CASSPTSGVRNEQFF.

The chain couples TRBV9 to TRBJ2-5; TRBD2 aligns across 10 bases. With 0 bases clipped from V and 2 bases from J, the junction kept 4 bases outside the gene matches. Germline V gives CDR1 SGDLS, CDR2 YYNGEE. This CDR3 comprises 16 residues. This CDR3 is CASSVEPAGGQETQYF. CDR3 in DNA: TGTGCCAGCAGCGTAGAGCCAGCGGGAGGGCAAGAGACCCAGTACTTC.